Listed here is a single TCR beta chain. Its antigen is undetermined. The entry originates in a study of T cell responses to AZD1222 COVID-19 vaccine. Whole-study results and caveats: Just a handful of AZD1222 recipients were seropositive at baseline.

Here immunoSEQ multiplex PCR was the method, and the copy in TCRdb shows in-frame clones only, minus some. The profile shows about 130,000 clones, 80% to 90% of them singletons. The CDR3 has 15 residues. Germline V gene sequence: CDR1 LNHDA, CDR2 SQIVND (reference sequence). Trimming removed 6 bases from V and 5 bases from J; junction bases left unmatched: 7. The receptor's source is an adult in good health. The rearrangement links TRBV19 to TRBJ2-1; TRBD2 agrees at 10 bases. Sample: peripheral blood, taken on day 0 of AZD1222 vaccination. This CDR3 is CASSQGLAVNNEQFF. CDR3 in DNA: TGTGCCAGTAGCCAAGGACTAGCGGTAAACAATGAGCAGTTCTTC.